These 6 T cell receptor beta chains share one sample of origin, sequenced in a study of blood T cells in healthy people across ages. Using a J-beta primer mix together with a sample-barcoded 5' primer, a second PCR was run for roughly 7 to 12 cycles. A single record per CDR3 protein comes from TCRdb applying MiXCR to the 5' RACE reads. Of roughly 1.5 million distinct CDR3 sequences in the sample, under 55% were seen once. The sequencing sample was made of blood. The source is a woman aged 18-29 years in good health.

The chain carries TRBV20-1 and TRBJ1-2; 7 bases line up with TRBD1. The V segment lost 1 base and the J segment 6 bases; nucleotides outside the gene matches: 8. Per germline, CDR1 DFQATT and CDR2 SNEGSKA (reference sequence). This CDR3 is 14 amino acids long. The CDR3 coding sequence is TGCAGTGCTAGAGTGTATGAGGGGGCAAATGGCTACACCTTC. It specifies CSARVYEGANGYTF.

In its sample, this clonotype was seen many times. V is TRBV20-1 and J is TRBJ2-1, with TRBD2 identical over 13 bases. V trimming: 4 bases; J trimming: 4 bases; junction bases outside the gene matches: 7. Germline loops: CDR1 DFQATT, CDR2 SNEGSKA (reference sequence). The CDR3 spans 16 residues. The CDR3 DNA is TGCAGTGCTACCGGACTAGCGGGGGCACCTTACAATGAGCAGTTCTTC. As protein: CSATGLAGAPYNEQFF.

The sample holds a few counts of this clonotype. The CDR3 sequence: CSASTSGRAYEQYF. DNA for the CDR3: TGCAGTGCTAGTACTAGCGGGAGGGCCTATGAGCAGTACTTC. The chain couples TRBV20-1 to TRBJ2-5; 13 bases agree with TRBD2. Per the germline V gene, CDR1 is DFQATT and CDR2 is SNEGSKA (reference sequence). Trimming at V came to 3 bases and at J to 11 bases, leaving 9 bases not matched to a gene. The CDR3 is 14 amino acids.

Regarding this clonotype: At one end the junction does not follow the germline gene, possibly because of a read error. The rearrangement links TRBV20-1 to TRBJ2-5; tentatively, D is TRBD2 (6 bases). Germline V gene data show CDR1 as DFQATT and CDR2 as SNEGSKA (reference sequence). This CDR3 region has 15 residues. The CDR3 is CSARVGTLPQETQYF. The CDR3 DNA reads TGCAGCGCTAGAGTCGGGACTTTGCCTCAAGAGACCCAGTACTTC.

The V call is TRBV21-1, the J call TRBJ1-1; the table's D call TRBD1 went unverified against the DNA. TRBV21-1 is a pseudogene segment. The CDR3 is 16 residues long. DNA of the CDR3: TGTGCCAGCAGCCCCAAAAGACAGAAGATGAACACTGAAGCTTTCTTT. This gives the protein CASSPKRQKMNTEAFF.

The chain uses TRBV15 and TRBJ2-1; D unresolved. Trimming removed 6 bases at V and 1 base at J, with 10 bases between. This CDR3 region has 14 residues. CDR1 LNHNV and CDR2 YYDKDF come from the germline V gene (reference sequence). This CDR3 reads CATRSHTSYNEQFF. The CDR3 region has the DNA TGTGCCACCAGGTCTCACACTTCCTACAATGAGCAGTTCTTC.